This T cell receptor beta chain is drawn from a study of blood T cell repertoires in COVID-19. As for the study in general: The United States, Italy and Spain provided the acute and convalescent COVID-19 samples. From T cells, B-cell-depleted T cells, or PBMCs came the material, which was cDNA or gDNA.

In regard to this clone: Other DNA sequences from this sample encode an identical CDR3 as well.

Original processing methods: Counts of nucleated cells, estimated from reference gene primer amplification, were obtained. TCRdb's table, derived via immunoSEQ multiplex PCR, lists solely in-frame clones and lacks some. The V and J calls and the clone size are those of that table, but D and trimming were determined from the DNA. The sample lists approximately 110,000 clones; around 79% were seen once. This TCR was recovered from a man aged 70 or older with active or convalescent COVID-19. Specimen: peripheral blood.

CDR3 DNA sequence: TGTGCCAGCTCGCTACCGGGACAGGGGTACAATGAGCAGTTCTTC. Translation gives CASSLPGQGYNEQFF. The chain recombines TRBV5-4 with TRBJ2-1; 10 nucleotides match TRBD1. The V gene end was trimmed by 7 bases and the J gene end by 4 bases; junction bases not matched to a gene: 8. The CDR3 sequence is 15 residues long. Germline V gene lookup returns CDR1 SGHNT and CDR2 YYREEE (reference sequence).